The 20 T cell receptor beta chains in this list originate from one sample, sequenced in a study of beta chain features in type 1 diabetes. Whole-study results and caveats: For Type 1 diabetes patients, all four CD4+ subsets carried TCRB CDR3s that were moderately but significantly shorter.

The sequenced template was cDNA made from the entire isolated RNA. Profiling relied on immunoSEQ multiplex PCR, and the TCRdb table lists in-frame clones only, not all of them. The table lists more than 95,000 clones, roughly 17% of them singletons. For these receptors, no antigen is known. Material: central memory CD4+ T cells from blood. These receptors were collected from a man between 18 and 29 years old with type 1 diabetes.

This sequence joins TRBV4-1 and TRBJ2-5; 8 nucleotides align to TRBD1. The CDR3 totals 15 residues. Germline lookup yields CDR1 MGHRA and CDR2 YSYEKL. V was pared by 2 bases and J by 5 bases, with 7 bases of the junction left unmatched. The CDR3 loop is CASSQLTGGRETQYF. The DNA of the CDR3 is TGCGCCAGCAGCCAACTCACAGGGGGGAGGGAGACCCAGTACTTC.

This chain uses TRBV5-1 with TRBJ2-5, with no clear D. CDR1 is SGHRS and CDR2 is YFSETQ in the germline V gene. With 3 bases removed from V and 1 base from J, the gap between germline ends came to 4 bases. This CDR3 spans 12 amino acids. The CDR3 is CASSYTQETQYF. CDR3 bases: TGCGCCAGCAGCTACACCCAAGAGACCCAGTACTTC.

The gene calls are TRBV29-1 and TRBJ2-7, with TRBD1 as a possible D gene (6 bases). There are 12 residues in the CDR3. Germline values: CDR1 SQVTM, CDR2 ANQGSEA. V gave up 5 bases and J gave up 0 bases, with 8 bases separating them. The CDR3 loop reads CSVTGSSYEQYF. CDR3 bases: TGCAGCGTTACAGGGAGCTCCTACGAGCAGTACTTC.

The V call is TRBV5-6, the J call TRBJ2-7; D uncertain. The CDR3 covers 14 residues. Trimming took 1 base from V and 3 from J, leaving 11 bases between them. In germline, CDR1 is SGHDT, CDR2 YYEEEE. The CDR3 nucleotides are TGTGCCAGCAGCTTGATGGGCGACCTCTACGAGCAGTACTTC. The encoded protein is CASSLMGDLYEQYF.

The genes are TRBV7-2 and TRBJ2-3; no firm D call. The CDR3 length is 15 residues. V lost 4 bases and J lost 0, with 11 bases in between. CDR1 and CDR2 from the germline V gene are SGHTA and FQGNSA. The CDR3 protein is CASSSSGTSTDTQYF. In DNA form, the CDR3 reads TGTGCCAGCAGCTCCTCCGGAACTAGCACAGATACGCAGTATTTT. The variable domain in full, completed from reference TRBV7-2 and TRBJ2-3, reads GAGVSQSPSNKVTEKGKDVELRCDPISGHTALYWYRQSLGQGLEFLIYFQGNSAPDKSGLPSDRFSAERTGGSVSTLTIQRTQQEDSAVYLCASSSSGTSTDTQYFGPGTRLTVL.

The table lists this clone with a few counts. The V and J genes are TRBV29-1 and TRBJ2-2, with a tentative D call TRBD1 (5 bases). The CDR3 totals 13 residues. Looked up from germline, CDR1 is SQVTM and CDR2 is ANQGSEA. With 7 bases removed from V and 2 bases from J, the gap between germline ends came to 11 bases. CDR3 coding DNA: TGCAGCGCCCGGACACTCAACACCGGGGAGCTGTTTTTT. Encoded protein: CSARTLNTGELFF.

In its sample, this clone was seen a few times. J is TRBJ2-7 and V is TRBV29-1; D gene ambiguous. The V gene's germline CDR1 is SQVTM and CDR2 ANQGSEA. This CDR3 contains 11 residues. The ends were cut back, 5 bases at V and 5 bases at J, with 10 bases in the middle. Here the CDR3 reads CSVSDGDEQYF. CDR3 in DNA: TGCAGCGTTTCTGACGGAGACGAGCAGTACTTC.

The J gene is TRBJ1-2, the V gene TRBV30; D gene ambiguous. V dropped 0 bases and J dropped 3 bases, with 14 bases sitting between them. CDR1 GTSNPN and CDR2 SVGIG come from the germline V gene (reference sequence). The CDR3 has 15 amino acids. The CDR3 sequence is CAWSVLRRIHYGYTF. In DNA form, the CDR3 reads TGTGCCTGGAGTGTACTGCGCAGGATTCACTATGGCTACACCTTC. Looking up the rest from reference TRBV30 and TRBJ1-2 gives the full variable domain: SQTIHQWPATLVQPVGSPLSLECTVEGTSNPNLYWYRQAAGRGLQLLFYSVGIGQISSEVPQNLSASRPQDRQFILSSKKLLLSDSGFYLCAWSVLRRIHYGYTFGSGTRLTVV.

The V call is TRBV30, the J call TRBJ2-1; TRBD2 is a possible D gene (6 bases). Germline V gene data show CDR1 as GTSNPN and CDR2 as SVGIG (reference sequence). The CDR3 runs 15 residues. The V and J ends lost 1 base and 10 bases respectively, with 20 bases between them. The CDR3 DNA sequence: TGTGCCTGGAGTGCCCCGGGACTCACCGTCCGGGAGCAGTTCTTC. Protein: CAWSAPGLTVREQFF.

This clone was found many times. V usage is TRBV10-3 and J usage is TRBJ2-5; no definite D call. Germline V gene sequence: CDR1 ENHRY, CDR2 SYGVKD. Trimming took off 11 bases at V and 3 bases at J, with 13 bases between the two ends. The CDR3 contains 12 residues. CDR3 loop: CAYGPREETQYF. The CDR3 region has the DNA TGTGCCTACGGGCCTAGGGAAGAGACCCAGTACTTC.

This chain links TRBV7-2 with TRBJ2-3; D unclear. With 1 base removed from V and 5 bases from J, the gap between germline ends came to 4 bases. The CDR3 totals 12 residues. The germline CDR1 and CDR2 sequences are SGHTA and FQGNSA. The CDR3: CASSLVRDTQYF. The CDR3 DNA reads TGTGCCAGCAGCTTAGTTCGAGATACGCAGTATTTT.

This clone was found many times. The identical CDR3 is also encoded by other nucleotide sequences in the sample. The V gene is TRBV5-1, the J gene TRBJ1-2; 8 bases line up with TRBD1. V was clipped by 4 bases and J by 1 base; unmatched bases: 0. This CDR3 spans 13 amino acids. CDR1 SGHRS and CDR2 YFSETQ come from the germline V gene. CDR3 DNA sequence: TGCGCCAGCAGCGGACAGGGTAACTATGGCTACACCTTC. As protein: CASSGQGNYGYTF.

This clone was detected many times. The chain carries TRBV10-3 and TRBJ2-3; D remains unclear. Germline CDR1 ENHRY, CDR2 SYGVKD. This CDR3 has 12 residues. V was trimmed by 5 bases and J by 2 bases, leaving 5 bases between them. The DNA for the CDR3 is TGTGCCATCAGTCGGACCACAGATACGCAGTATTTT. This gives the protein CAISRTTDTQYF.

The chain has TRBV13 and TRBJ2-2, with D possibly being TRBD1 (6 bases). Trimming pared 4 bases from V and 6 bases from J, leaving 15 bases between. Per germline, CDR1 PRHDT and CDR2 FYEKMQ (reference sequence). The CDR3 loop spans 15 amino acids. This CDR3 is CASSYRQALSGELFF. The DNA of the CDR3 is TGTGCCAGCAGCTACCGACAGGCTTTATCCGGGGAGCTGTTTTTT.

The rearrangement links TRBV5-6 to TRBJ2-7; TRBD1 matches 8 bases. After removal of 3 bases from V and 2 bases from J, the junction contained 4 bases not matched to a gene. The CDR3 has 14 amino acids. Germline CDR1 and CDR2: SGHDT and YYEEEE. The CDR3 nucleotides are TGTGCCAGCAGCTGGAGGACAGGGCCCTACGAGCAGTACTTC. Translating gives CASSWRTGPYEQYF.

The rearrangement joins TRBV30 to TRBJ2-7, with 7 bases lining up with TRBD1. The CDR3 has 13 amino acids. Trimming took 5 bases from V and 6 from J; bases not matched to a gene: 10. Germline lookup yields CDR1 GTSNPN and CDR2 SVGIG (reference sequence). CDR3 nucleotides: TGTGCCTGGGCCGGGACAGTTCCAGGCGAGCAGTACTTC. This gives the protein CAWAGTVPGEQYF.

This sequence joins TRBV30 and TRBJ2-5, with D possibly TRBD2 on 5 matching bases. V was clipped by 0 bases and J by 1 base, with 12 bases between them. Per the germline V gene, CDR1 is GTSNPN and CDR2 is SVGIG (reference sequence). CDR3 length equals 15 residues. The CDR3 sequence is CAWSVREQIQETQYF. CDR3 in DNA: TGTGCCTGGAGTGTACGGGAACAGATCCAAGAGACCCAGTACTTC.

The V call is TRBV4-3, the J call TRBJ2-5, with 9 positions matching TRBD2. There are 16 residues in the CDR3. Germline CDR1 is LGHNA and CDR2 is YSLEER. The V and J ends lost 0 bases and 7 bases, in that order; junction bases with no gene match: 9. This chain's CDR3 is CASSQEVDSGGGTQYF. CDR3 sequence (DNA): TGCGCCAGCAGCCAAGAGGTTGATAGCGGGGGAGGGACCCAGTACTTC.

J is TRBJ2-3 and V is TRBV2; 12 bases line up with TRBD2. After removal of 7 bases from V and 5 bases from J, the junction contained 7 bases not matched to a gene. In germline, CDR1 is SNHLY, CDR2 FYNNEI. The CDR3 is made up of 15 amino acids. The CDR3 reads CASNGRGLAGDTQYF. CDR3 DNA sequence: TGTGCCAGCAATGGACGGGGACTAGCGGGAGATACGCAGTATTTT.

The rearrangement links TRBV5-6 to TRBJ2-1; D may be TRBD1 (6 bases). Deletions cut 0 bases from V and 2 bases from J, with 9 bases between. Per germline, CDR1 SGHDT and CDR2 YYEEEE. The length of the CDR3 is 15 residues. The CDR3 region is CASSLVRTAYNEQFF. The CDR3, as DNA: TGTGCCAGCAGCTTGGTGAGGACAGCCTACAATGAGCAGTTCTTC.